The 15 T cell receptor beta chains below were found in one sample sequenced in a study of OX40 agonist ivuxolimab in advanced cancers. The method was immunoSEQ multiplex PCR; TCRdb's version includes in-frame clones alone and lacks a portion of them. Of about 56,000 clones listed, 83% are singletons. The sample here was CD4+ or CD8+ T cells sorted from blood, taken in a trial of the OX40 agonist ivuxolimab. These receptors were obtained from an adult with an advanced solid tumor such as melanoma, head and neck, liver or kidney cancer.

V is TRBV7-3 and J is TRBJ1-5, with D possibly matching TRBD1 (6 bases). This CDR3 contains 17 residues. Trimming cost V 8 bases and J 0 bases, with 20 bases left between them. Germline CDR1 is SGHTA and CDR2 is FQGTGA. The CDR3 DNA is TGTGCCAGCTCTAGTGGCCACAGGGTACATAGCAATCAGCCCCAGCATTTT. Residues: CASSSGHRVHSNQPQHF.

This chain uses TRBV28 with TRBJ2-3; 8 bases match TRBD1. In germline, CDR1 is MDHEN, CDR2 SYDVKM. V lost 6 bases and J lost 4; bases outside the gene matches: 12. This CDR3 comprises 16 residues. CDR3 sequence: CASRNGQGVVSDTQYF. CDR3 coding DNA: TGTGCCAGCAGAAACGGACAGGGTGTAGTTTCAGATACGCAGTATTTT. Full variable domain (outside the CDR3, taken from reference TRBV28 and TRBJ2-3): DVKVTQSSRYLVKRTGEKVFLECVQDMDHENMFWYRQDPGLGLRLIYFSYDVKMKEKGDIPEGYSVSREKKERFSLILESASTNQTSMYLCASRNGQGVVSDTQYFGPGTRLTVL.

The rearrangement uses TRBV4-2 and TRBJ1-2; D not resolved. This CDR3 has 16 residues. Germline V CDR1 and CDR2: LGHNA, YNFKEQ. With 2 bases removed from V and 8 bases from J, the gap between germline ends came to 21 bases. CDR3 protein: CASSQSSRAEDWGYTF. CDR3 coding DNA: TGTGCCAGCAGCCAATCATCTAGGGCAGAGGACTGGGGCTACACCTTC.

This rearrangement joins TRBV11-2 to TRBJ2-7; TRBD2 agrees at 8 bases. Germline V CDR1 and CDR2: SGHAT, FQNNGV. The CDR3 runs to 16 residues. V lost 1 base, J lost 4 bases, and 9 bases stayed unmatched. CDR3 coding DNA: TGTGCCAGCAGCTTAGGACTGCTAGCGGGCGGTTACGAGCAGTACTTC. This encodes CASSLGLLAGGYEQYF.

The CDR3 loop reads CASRPLSSGANVLTF. The CDR3 nucleotides are TGTGCCAGCAGGCCCCTAAGCTCTGGGGCCAACGTCCTGACTTTC. The J gene is TRBJ2-6, the V gene TRBV6-6; D unresolved. Trimming took off 6 bases at V and 0 bases at J, with 9 bases between the two ends. Germline CDR1 MNHNY, CDR2 SVGAGI (reference sequence). The CDR3 contains 15 residues.

CDR3 coding DNA: TGCACCAGCAGCCAAGATCGAGCAGCTAACACTGAAGCTTTCTTT. It yields the protein CTSSQDRAANTEAFF. The rearrangement uses TRBV1 and TRBJ1-1. TRBV1 is described as a pseudogene. The CDR3 loop spans 15 amino acids.

This chain links TRBV2 with TRBJ2-2, with D tentatively TRBD2 (7 bases). V dropped 6 bases and J dropped 4 bases, with 15 bases sitting between them. CDR1 SNHLY and CDR2 FYNNEI come from the germline V gene. This CDR3 is 15 amino acids long. In nucleotides, the CDR3 is TGTGCCAGCAGGGAGGGGGGGGCGGGCACCGGGGAGCTGTTTTTT. It encodes CASREGGAGTGELFF.

The rearrangement joins TRBV6-6 to TRBJ1-2, with no clear D. The CDR3 consists of 12 residues. V was clipped by 5 bases and J by 6 bases, with 10 bases between them. From germline, CDR1 is MNHNY and CDR2 SVGAGI (reference sequence). The CDR3 sequence is CASSDGGDGYTF. The CDR3 DNA is TGTGCCAGCAGTGATGGCGGGGATGGCTACACCTTC.

V gene TRBV27 combines with J gene TRBJ2-2, with 7 nucleotides matching TRBD2. Germline CDR1 MNHEY, CDR2 SMNVEV (reference sequence). The V and J ends lost 5 bases and 0 bases, in that order; junction bases with no gene match: 6. The CDR3 sequence is 16 residues long. The CDR3 sequence: CASSRTSASNTGELFF. The CDR3 DNA is TGTGCCAGCAGTCGAACTAGCGCCTCGAACACCGGGGAGCTGTTTTTT.

The V call is TRBV14, the J call TRBJ2-7, with TRBD1 as a possible D gene (6 bases). Germline V gene data show CDR1 as SGHDN and CDR2 as FVKESK. V dropped 0 bases and J dropped 0 bases, with 18 bases sitting between them. CDR3 length equals 18 residues. The CDR3 DNA follows: TGTGCCAGCAGCCAAGAACGTGGGACACGGGGCTCCTCCTACGAGCAGTACTTC. Residues: CASSQERGTRGSSYEQYF. Combining the CDR3 with reference TRBV14 and TRBJ2-7 gives the whole variable domain EAGVTQFPSHSVIEKGQTVTLRCDPISGHDNLYWYRRVMGKEIKFLLHFVKESKQDESGMPNNRFLAERTGGTYSTLKVQPAELEDSGVYFCASSQERGTRGSSYEQYFGPGTRLTVT.

The chain is built from TRBV5-5 and TRBJ2-7, with TRBD1 matching 7 bases. CDR1 is SGHKS, CDR2 YYEKEE, per germline (reference sequence). V gave up 2 bases and J gave up 7 bases; unmatched junction bases: 15. This CDR3 has 16 residues. The CDR3 is CASSFGPTGDASEQYF. The DNA of the CDR3 is TGTGCCAGCAGCTTTGGCCCAACAGGGGATGCGTCAGAGCAGTACTTC.

The chain is built from TRBV7-3 and TRBJ2-2; 9 bases are shared with TRBD1. Germline V gene data show CDR1 as SGHTA and CDR2 as FQGTGA. CDR3 length equals 15 residues. V shed 11 bases and J 4 bases; nucleotides not matched to a gene: 11. CDR3 sequence: CAGSSQGASTGELFF. The CDR3, as DNA: TGTGCCGGTAGCTCACAGGGGGCGAGCACCGGGGAGCTGTTTTTT.

The chain links TRBV10-1 to TRBJ1-3; 11 bases agree with TRBD1. This CDR3 has 18 residues. The germline V gene encodes CDR1 WNHNN and CDR2 SYGVQD (reference sequence). J gave up 2 bases and V 3 bases, and 9 bases lay outside the gene matches. CDR3: CASSETSGTGGTGNTIYF. CDR3 in DNA: TGCGCCAGCAGTGAAACCTCCGGGACAGGGGGAACTGGAAACACCATATATTTT.

The rearrangement joins TRBV9 to TRBJ1-2; D uncertain. The germline V gene has CDR1 SGDLS and CDR2 YYNGEE. Trimming stripped 4 bases from V and 4 bases from J, with 11 bases between. This CDR3 contains 13 residues. CDR3: CASSHNSIYGYTF. The CDR3 DNA is TGTGCCAGCAGCCACAACTCTATCTATGGCTACACCTTC.

The J gene is TRBJ1-5, the V gene TRBV19; D is unresolved. V was pared by 6 bases and J by 0 bases, with 6 bases between. Germline assignment: CDR1 LNHDA and CDR2 SQIVND (reference sequence). The CDR3 extends over 13 amino acids. The CDR3 DNA reads as TGTGCCAGTAGCTTAAATAGCAATCAGCCCCAGCATTTT. Its protein product is CASSLNSNQPQHF.